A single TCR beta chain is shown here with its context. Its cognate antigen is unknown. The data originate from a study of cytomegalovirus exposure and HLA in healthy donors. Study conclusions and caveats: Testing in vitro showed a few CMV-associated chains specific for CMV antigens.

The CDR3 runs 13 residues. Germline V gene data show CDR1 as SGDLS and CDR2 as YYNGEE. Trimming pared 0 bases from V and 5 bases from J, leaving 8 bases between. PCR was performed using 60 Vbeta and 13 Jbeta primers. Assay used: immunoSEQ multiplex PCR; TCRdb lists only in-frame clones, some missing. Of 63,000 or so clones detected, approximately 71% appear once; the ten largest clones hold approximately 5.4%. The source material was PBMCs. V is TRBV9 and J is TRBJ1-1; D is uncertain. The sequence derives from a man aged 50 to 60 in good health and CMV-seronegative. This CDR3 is CASSVAGKTEAFF. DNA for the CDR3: TGTGCCAGCAGCGTAGCGGGGAAGACTGAAGCTTTCTTT.